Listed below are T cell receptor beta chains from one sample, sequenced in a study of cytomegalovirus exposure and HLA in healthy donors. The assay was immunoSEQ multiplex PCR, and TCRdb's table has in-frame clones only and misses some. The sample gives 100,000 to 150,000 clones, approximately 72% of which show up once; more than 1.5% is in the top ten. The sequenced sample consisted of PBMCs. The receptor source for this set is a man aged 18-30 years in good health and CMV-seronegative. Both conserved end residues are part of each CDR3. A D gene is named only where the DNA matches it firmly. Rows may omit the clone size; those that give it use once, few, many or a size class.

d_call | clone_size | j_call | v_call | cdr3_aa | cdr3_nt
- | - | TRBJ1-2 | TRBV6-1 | CASSEVPHPNYGYTF | TGTGCCAGCAGTGAAGTTCCCCATCCTAACTATGGCTACACCTTC
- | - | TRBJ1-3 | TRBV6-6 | CASTILQGFGNTIYF | TGTGCCAGCACTATACTACAGGGATTTGGAAACACCATATATTTT
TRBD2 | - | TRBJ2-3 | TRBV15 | CATSRSPSGRAKDTQYF | TGTGCCACCAGCAGATCCCCTAGCGGGAGGGCCAAAGATACGCAGTATTTT
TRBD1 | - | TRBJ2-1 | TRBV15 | CATSRWTGTGNEQFF | TGTGCCACCAGCAGGTGGACAGGGACAGGGAATGAGCAGTTCTTC
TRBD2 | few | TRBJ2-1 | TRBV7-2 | CASSHPSGRALNEQFF | TGTGCCAGCAGTCACCCTAGCGGGAGGGCCCTTAATGAGCAGTTCTTC
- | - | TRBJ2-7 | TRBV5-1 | CASSLTVVGSEQYF | TGCGCCAGCAGCTTAACGGTAGTGGGCTCCGAGCAGTACTTC
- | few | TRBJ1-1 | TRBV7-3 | CASSLSLRSEAFF | TGTGCCAGCAGCTTATCTTTGAGGAGTGAAGCTTTCTTT
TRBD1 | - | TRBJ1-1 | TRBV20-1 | CSAREGQLPFF | TGCAGTGCTCGGGAGGGACAGCTACCTTTCTTT
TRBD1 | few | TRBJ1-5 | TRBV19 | CASSQIRDRNQPQHF | TGTGCCAGTAGCCAGATCCGGGACAGAAATCAGCCCCAGCATTTT
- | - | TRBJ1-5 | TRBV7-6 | CASSLGGPVSNQPQHF | TGTGCCAGCAGCTTAGGAGGCCCAGTAAGCAATCAGCCCCAGCATTTT
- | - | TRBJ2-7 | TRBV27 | CASSFLDSREQYF | TGTGCCAGCAGTTTCCTTGACTCGAGGGAGCAGTACTTC
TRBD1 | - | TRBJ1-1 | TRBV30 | CAWRPGTGNTEAFF | TGTGCCTGGAGGCCGGGGACAGGGAACACTGAAGCTTTCTTT
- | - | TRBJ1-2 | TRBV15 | CATSSSDRIYGYTF | TGTGCCACCAGCAGTTCTGACAGGATCTATGGCTACACCTTC
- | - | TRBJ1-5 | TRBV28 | CARSPRGQLRNQPQHF | TGTGCCCGCAGCCCTAGAGGACAGCTACGCAATCAGCCCCAGCATTTT
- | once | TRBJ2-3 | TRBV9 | CASSVRGKRLGGGTDTQYF | TGTGCCAGCAGCGTACGGGGGAAGAGGCTGGGAGGAGGCACAGATACGCAGTATTTT
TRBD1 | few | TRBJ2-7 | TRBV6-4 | CASSNSGTANYEQYF | TGTGCCAGCAGCAACTCCGGGACAGCAAACTACGAGCAGTACTTC
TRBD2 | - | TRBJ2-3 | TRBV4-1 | CASSPHLGGSGSDTQYF | TGCGCCAGCAGCCCCCACTTGGGAGGGAGCGGTTCAGATACGCAGTATTTT
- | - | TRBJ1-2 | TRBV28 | CASSRVRNYGYTF | TGTGCCAGCAGTCGGGTCCGTAACTATGGCTACACCTTC
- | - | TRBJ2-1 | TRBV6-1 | CASTIEAGFNEQFF | TGTGCCAGCACCATCGAGGCCGGGTTCAATGAGCAGTTCTTC
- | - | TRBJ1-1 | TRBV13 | CASSLVRQALRVTEAFF | TGTGCCAGCAGCTTAGTGAGACAGGCCCTTAGGGTCACTGAAGCTTTCTTT
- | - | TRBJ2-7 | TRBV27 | CASSLRGTLSYEQYF | TGTGCCAGCAGTTTAAGGGGGACCCTCTCCTACGAGCAGTACTTC
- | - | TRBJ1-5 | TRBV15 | CATSVDEGGQPQHF | TGTGCCACCAGCGTGGATGAGGGAGGCCAGCCCCAGCATTTT
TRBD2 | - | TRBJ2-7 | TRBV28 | CASSPELAGGEQYF | TGTGCCAGCAGTCCAGAACTAGCGGGAGGCGAGCAGTACTTC
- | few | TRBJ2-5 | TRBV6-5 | CASNDLGTQYF | TGTGCCAGCAACGACTTAGGGACCCAGTACTTC
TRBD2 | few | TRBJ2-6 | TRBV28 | CASRPTSGSSGANVLTF | TGTGCCAGCAGACCGACTAGCGGGAGTTCTGGGGCCAACGTCCTGACTTTC
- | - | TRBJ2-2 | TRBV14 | CASSQRGRRNRELFF | TGTGCCAGCAGCCAACGAGGCAGGAGGAATCGAGAGCTGTTTTTT
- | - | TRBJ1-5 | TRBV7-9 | CSSSLGAGSWEPQHF | TGTTCCAGCAGCTTAGGTGCGGGGTCTTGGGAGCCCCAGCATTTT
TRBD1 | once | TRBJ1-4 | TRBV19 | CAVRDREVEKLFF | TGTGCCGTAAGGGACAGGGAGGTTGAAAAACTGTTTTTT
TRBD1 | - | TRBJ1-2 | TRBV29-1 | CSVEDRLITGQSYGYTF | TGCAGCGTTGAAGATCGGTTAATTACGGGACAGTCTTATGGCTACACCTTC
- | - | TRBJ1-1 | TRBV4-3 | CASSQDWGDTEAFF | TGCGCCAGCAGCCAAGATTGGGGGGACACTGAAGCTTTCTTT
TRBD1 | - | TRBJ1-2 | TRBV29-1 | CSVEDPGTGGRGYTF | TGCAGCGTTGAAGATCCCGGGACAGGGGGTCGTGGCTACACCTTC
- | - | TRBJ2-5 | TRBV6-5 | CASSKRVTQETQYF | TGTGCCAGCAGTAAGAGGGTCACCCAAGAGACCCAGTACTTC
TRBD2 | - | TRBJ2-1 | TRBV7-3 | CASSPRTSGKSSYNEQFF | TGTGCCAGCAGCCCCCGGACTAGCGGGAAGAGCTCCTACAATGAGCAGTTCTTC
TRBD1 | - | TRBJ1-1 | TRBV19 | CASSMSTGQGNTEAFF | TGTGCCAGTAGTATGTCGACAGGGCAAGGGAACACTGAAGCTTTCTTT
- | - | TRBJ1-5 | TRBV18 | CASSHRDLNQPQHF | TGTGCCAGCTCACACAGAGATCTCAATCAGCCCCAGCATTTT
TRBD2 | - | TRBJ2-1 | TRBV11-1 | CASSLSGGRVYNEQFF | TGTGCCAGCAGCTTAAGCGGGGGCCGGGTTTACAATGAGCAGTTCTTC
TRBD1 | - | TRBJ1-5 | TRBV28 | CASTTRGQGNQPQHF | TGTGCCAGCACCACCCGAGGACAGGGCAATCAGCCCCAGCATTTT
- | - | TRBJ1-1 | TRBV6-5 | CASSSGSQNTEAFF | TGTGCCAGCAGCTCAGGGTCCCAGAACACTGAAGCTTTCTTT
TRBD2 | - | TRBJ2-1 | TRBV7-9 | CASGPHGTSGPRAYNEQFF | TGTGCCAGCGGACCTCATGGGACTAGCGGGCCCCGGGCCTACAATGAGCAGTTCTTC
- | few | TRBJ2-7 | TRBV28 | CASRVGHGALLYEQYF | TGTGCCAGCAGGGTCGGACACGGAGCGCTACTCTACGAGCAGTACTTC
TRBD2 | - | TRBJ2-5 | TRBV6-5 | CASSSGTSIQETQYF | TGTGCCAGCAGCTCCGGGACTAGCATACAAGAGACCCAGTACTTC
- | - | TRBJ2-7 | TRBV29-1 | CSVRDFPTFDYEQYF | TGCAGCGTCCGGGACTTCCCCACTTTTGACTACGAGCAGTACTTC
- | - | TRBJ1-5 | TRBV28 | CASYTGLWPQHF | TGTGCCAGCTATACAGGTTTATGGCCCCAGCATTTT
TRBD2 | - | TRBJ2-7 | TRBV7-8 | CASSLAGGSYQSYEQYF | TGTGCCAGCAGTTTAGCGGGGGGGTCCTATCAATCCTACGAGCAGTACTTC
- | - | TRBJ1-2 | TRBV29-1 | CSVTLDGNYGYTF | TGCAGCGTTACCTTAGACGGGAACTATGGCTACACCTTC
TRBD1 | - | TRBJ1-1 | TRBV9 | CASSRGQRGTEAFF | TGTGCCAGCAGCAGGGGACAGCGGGGGACTGAAGCTTTCTTT